This T cell receptor (beta chain) came from a study of cytomegalovirus exposure and HLA in healthy donors. Study-wide results and caveats: Excluded were some V segments that proved indistinguishable, including TRBV6-2 and TRBV6-3. In a later analysis, at a false discovery rate of 0.05, 15,000 to 20,000 TCR beta sequences matched HLA alleles.

A word on this clone: Its antigen is as yet unknown.

J lost 0 bases, V lost 3 bases, and 4 bases had no gene match. CDR1 and CDR2 from the germline V gene are KGHSH and LQKENI. CDR3 size: 16 residues. PCR used 60 Vbeta primers and 13 Jbeta primers. Repertoires were generated with immunoSEQ multiplex PCR, while TCRdb's copy carries only in-frame clones and drops some. Of over 200,000 clones listed, roughly 90% are singletons. The sequencing sample was made of PBMCs. The receptor's source is a woman in her late teens or twenties in good health and CMV-seronegative. This sequence joins TRBV18 and TRBJ2-1; TRBD1 matches at 8 bases. Here the CDR3 reads CASSPQGAGSYNEQFF. In DNA form, the CDR3 reads TGTGCCAGCTCACCCCAGGGGGCGGGCTCCTACAATGAGCAGTTCTTC. The full variable domain, completed using reference TRBV18 and TRBJ2-1, is NAGVMQNPRHLVRRRGQEARLRCSPMKGHSHVYWYRQLPEEGLKFMVYLQKENIIDESGMPKERFSAEFPKEGPSILRIQQVVRGDSAAYFCASSPQGAGSYNEQFFGPGTRLTVL.